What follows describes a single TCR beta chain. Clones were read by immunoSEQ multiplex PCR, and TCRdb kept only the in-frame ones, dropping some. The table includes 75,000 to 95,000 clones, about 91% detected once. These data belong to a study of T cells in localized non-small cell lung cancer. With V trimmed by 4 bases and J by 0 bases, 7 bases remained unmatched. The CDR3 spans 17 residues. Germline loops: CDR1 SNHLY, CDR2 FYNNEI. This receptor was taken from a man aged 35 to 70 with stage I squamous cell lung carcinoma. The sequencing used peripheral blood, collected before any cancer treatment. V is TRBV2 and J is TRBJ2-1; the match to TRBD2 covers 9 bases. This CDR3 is CASSGSGGKSSYNEQFF. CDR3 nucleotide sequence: TGTGCCAGCAGTGGCAGCGGGGGGAAAAGCTCCTACAATGAGCAGTTCTTC. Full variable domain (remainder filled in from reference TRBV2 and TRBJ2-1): EPEVTQTPSHQVTQMGQEVILRCVPISNHLYFYWYRQILGQKVEFLVSFYNNEISEKSEIFDDQFSVERPDGSNFTLKIRSTKLEDSAMYFCASSGSGGKSSYNEQFFGPGTRLTVL.